A selection of T cell receptor beta chains follows, all from one sample in a study of CD8 T cells in ankylosing spondylitis. TCRdb re-called the 5' RACE reads with MiXCR, one entry per CDR3 protein. The sample yields 200,000 to 300,000 distinct CDR3 sequences, around 8% seen once. Sequenced material: blood, either unsorted or a sorted T cell fraction (not recorded which). These receptor sequences come from a female donor with ankylosing spondylitis or in good health (not recorded which). Each CDR3 is given with its conserved first and last residue. Each record gives: CDR3 protein, CDR3 DNA, clone size, V gene, J gene, D gene. D genes are given only for firm matches. Some rows have no size entry. The others give once, few or many, or a class for an expanded clone.

CDR3 protein: CASSSTQSDTQYF
CDR3 DNA: TGTGCCAGCTCATCCACGCAATCAGATACGCAGTATTTT
clone size: many
V gene: TRBV18
J gene: TRBJ2-3
D gene: NA

CDR3 protein: CASSSHGVAKNIQYF
CDR3 DNA: TGTGCCAGCAGCTCACACGGTGTGGCCAAAAACATTCAGTACTTC
clone size: many
V gene: TRBV7-2
J gene: TRBJ2-4
D gene: NA

CDR3 protein: CASSFGGGMSPLHF
CDR3 DNA: TGTGCCAGCAGTTTTGGGGGGGGGATGTCACCCCTCCACTTT
clone size: many
V gene: TRBV27
J gene: TRBJ1-6
D gene: NA

CDR3 protein: CSANHYLGNSYEQYF
CDR3 DNA: TGCAGTGCTAATCACTATCTCGGGAACTCCTACGAGCAGTACTTC
clone size: NA
V gene: TRBV20-1
J gene: TRBJ2-7
D gene: NA

CDR3 protein: CASSLRRDYEQYF
CDR3 DNA: TGTGCCAGCAGTTTAAGGCGGGACTACGAGCAGTACTTC
clone size: many
V gene: TRBV12-3/TRBV12-4
J gene: TRBJ2-7
D gene: NA

CDR3 protein: CAIKATGNEETQYF
CDR3 DNA: TGTGCCATCAAGGCGACAGGAAACGAAGAGACCCAGTACTTC
clone size: many
V gene: TRBV10-3
J gene: TRBJ2-5
D gene: NA

CDR3 protein: CASSFQTDYNSPLHF
CDR3 DNA: TGCGCCAGCAGCTTCCAGACTGATTATAATTCACCCCTCCACTTT
clone size: NA
V gene: TRBV5-1
J gene: TRBJ1-6
D gene: NA

CDR3 protein: CSARNRDGLYEQYF
CDR3 DNA: TGCAGTGCTCGTAACCGGGACGGCCTCTACGAGCAGTACTTC
clone size: many
V gene: TRBV20-1
J gene: TRBJ2-7
D gene: NA

CDR3 protein: CASRGRGHQETQYF
CDR3 DNA: TGTGCCAGCAGGGGGAGGGGACACCAAGAGACCCAGTACTTC
clone size: NA
V gene: TRBV2
J gene: TRBJ2-5
D gene: TRBD2

CDR3 protein: CSVGLPRAYEQYF
CDR3 DNA: TGCAGCGTTGGTTTGCCTCGGGCCTACGAGCAGTACTTC
clone size: NA
V gene: TRBV29-1
J gene: TRBJ2-7
D gene: NA

CDR3 protein: CSAATGTGQFF
CDR3 DNA: TGCAGTGCGGCAACCGGGACAGGGCAGTTCTTC
clone size: many
V gene: TRBV20-1
J gene: TRBJ2-1
D gene: TRBD1

CDR3 protein: CSARTGTDIYEQYF
CDR3 DNA: TGCAGTGCGCGGACCGGGACGGATATCTACGAGCAGTACTTC
clone size: many
V gene: TRBV20-1
J gene: TRBJ2-7
D gene: NA

CDR3 protein: CASSQGSGQVVSNQPQHF
CDR3 DNA: TGCGCCAGCAGCCAAGGATCGGGACAGGTGGTAAGCAATCAGCCCCAGCATTTT
clone size: many
V gene: TRBV4-1
J gene: TRBJ1-5
D gene: TRBD1

CDR3 protein: CATSGEMTGMIYGYTF
CDR3 DNA: TGTGCCACCAGCGGCGAAATGACAGGGATGATCTATGGCTACACCTTC
clone size: many
V gene: TRBV15
J gene: TRBJ1-2
D gene: TRBD1

CDR3 protein: CASSLGTFGKDTQYF
CDR3 DNA: TGCGCCAGCAGCCTTGGGACCTTCGGCAAAGATACGCAGTATTTT
clone size: many
V gene: TRBV4-3
J gene: TRBJ2-3
D gene: NA

CDR3 protein: CASSPDRGRLEKLFF
CDR3 DNA: TGTGCCAGCTCCCCGGACAGGGGGCGACTGGAAAAACTGTTTTTT
clone size: few
V gene: TRBV18
J gene: TRBJ1-4
D gene: TRBD1

CDR3 protein: CSRDRGNIQYF
CDR3 DNA: TGCAGCCGGGACAGGGGAAACATTCAGTACTTC
clone size: many
V gene: TRBV20-1
J gene: TRBJ2-4
D gene: TRBD1

CDR3 protein: CASTRTSHEQFF
CDR3 DNA: TGTGCCAGCACCCGGACTAGCCATGAGCAGTTCTTC
clone size: few
V gene: TRBV28
J gene: TRBJ2-1
D gene: TRBD2

CDR3 protein: CASSLVGGLSYEQYF
CDR3 DNA: TGTGCCAGCAGCTTAGTTGGTGGTCTCTCCTACGAGCAGTACTTC
clone size: few
V gene: TRBV7-2
J gene: TRBJ2-7
D gene: NA

CDR3 protein: CSVGGISGGVRQETQYF
CDR3 DNA: TGCAGCGTGGGGGGGATCTCAGGGGGCGTCCGACAAGAGACCCAGTACTTC
clone size: many
V gene: TRBV29-1
J gene: TRBJ2-5
D gene: NA

CDR3 protein: CASSLGTRNSEAFF
CDR3 DNA: TGTGCCAGCAGTTTGGGGACACGGAACTCTGAAGCTTTCTTT
clone size: many
V gene: TRBV12-3/TRBV12-4
J gene: TRBJ1-1
D gene: NA

CDR3 protein: CSVLSGTGGSNEQFF
CDR3 DNA: TGCAGTGTCCTGTCCGGGACAGGGGGAAGCAATGAGCAGTTCTTC
clone size: many
V gene: TRBV20-1
J gene: TRBJ2-1
D gene: TRBD1